The 27 T cell receptor beta chains below were found in one sample sequenced in a study of T cells in Graves' hyperthyroidism and ophthalmopathy (dated by TCRdb to the late 2010s). Library prep was done by multiplex PCR. The data were produced on an Illumina HiSeq 2000. TCR beta CDR3 regions were amplified from RNA transcripts. The first round of RT-PCR for the TCR CDR3 was performed with the HTBI primer set and the Qiagen OneStep RT-PCR kit. The raw public reads went through TCRdb reprocessing: fastp at Q25, MiXCR clone calling, in-frame beta chains kept. Rows with a matching CDR3 protein are joined into one entry that keeps the most common DNA and genes. In all, the sample holds about 400,000 distinct CDR3 sequences, and roughly 14% of those were seen once. The ten most abundant clones make up around 13% of the sample. Sequenced input: blood. These receptors were collected from a man younger than 35 with Graves' ophthalmopathy.

This clonotype was counted ten times or more. The CDR3 nucleotides read TGCAGTGCTAGAGGCAGGGTGGTGGACACCATATATTTT. Its translation is CSARGRVVDTIYF. The chain uses TRBV20-1 and TRBJ1-3; D is possibly TRBD1 (5 bases). The CDR3 is made up of 13 amino acids. V gave up 1 base and J gave up 8 bases, with 12 bases separating them. CDR1 and CDR2 (germline): DFQATT, SNEGSKA (reference sequence).

The CDR3 DNA sequence: TGTGCCAGCACTTCCCGGGACAGGCCCTACGAGCAGTACTTC. Encoded protein: CASTSRDRPYEQYF. The chain recombines TRBV12-3 or TRBV12-4 with TRBJ2-7; 8 bases line up with TRBD1. This CDR3 is built from 14 residues. J lost 2 bases, V lost 7 bases, and 7 bases had no gene match.

This chain joins TRBV7-9 and TRBJ2-7, with D maybe TRBD2 (8 bases). This CDR3 spans 16 amino acids. The germline V and J ends were trimmed by 5 bases and 0 bases, with 17 bases remaining between them. Germline-derived CDR1 and CDR2 are SEHNR and FQNEAQ (reference sequence). The CDR3 nucleotides are TGTGCCAGCAGCCCTAGGGGGCGGGGGGCCTCCTACGAGCAGTACTTC. Its protein is CASSPRGRGASYEQYF. The full variable domain, with the rest looked up from reference TRBV7-9 and TRBJ2-7, is DTGVSQNPRHKITKRGQNVTFRCDPISEHNRLYWYRQTLGQGPEFLTYFQNEAQLEKSRLLSDRFSAERPKGSFSTLEIQRTEQGDSAMYLCASSPRGRGASYEQYFGPGTRLTVT.

This clonotype was detected a few times. V gene TRBV28 combines with J gene TRBJ1-6; TRBD1 is a possible D gene (6 bases). The germline gives CDR1 MDHEN, CDR2 SYDVKM. This CDR3 region has 15 residues. Between the trimmed V and J ends, which lost 2 bases and 8 bases, there was a span of 13 bases. Here the CDR3 reads CASSLRGGTYSPLHF. The CDR3 DNA follows: TGTGCCAGCAGTTTAAGGGGGGGGACTTATTCACCCCTCCACTTT.

This clonotype has a handful of counts. The chain couples TRBV7-9 to TRBJ1-1; D is unresolved. CDR1 and CDR2 (germline): SEHNR, FQNEAQ (reference sequence). This CDR3 is built from 13 residues. V was shortened by 8 bases and J by 2 bases, with 12 bases between the two germline ends. Here the CDR3 DNA reads TGTGCCAGCGGGGTAAGCATAAACACTGAAGCTTTCTTT. Encoded protein: CASGVSINTEAFF. Full variable domain (outside the CDR3, taken from reference TRBV7-9 and TRBJ1-1): DTGVSQNPRHKITKRGQNVTFRCDPISEHNRLYWYRQTLGQGPEFLTYFQNEAQLEKSRLLSDRFSAERPKGSFSTLEIQRTEQGDSAMYLCASGVSINTEAFFGQGTRLTVV.

This clonotype was seen only a few times. The chain is built from TRBV7-9 and TRBJ2-2; D not certain. This CDR3 is 15 amino acids long. Per the germline V gene, CDR1 is SEHNR and CDR2 is FQNEAQ (reference sequence). V was shortened by 5 bases and J by 2 bases, with 12 bases between the two germline ends. Written as DNA, the CDR3 is TGTGCCAGCAGCCCACGGGTGCCAAACACCGGGGAGCTGTTTTTT. This translates into CASSPRVPNTGELFF.

This chain's CDR3 is CASSLPGTGLGYTF. CDR3 nucleotide sequence: TGTGCCAGCAGCCTACCCGGGACCGGCCTTGGCTACACCTTC. The chain carries TRBV7-6 and TRBJ1-2; possibly TRBD1 for D (5 bases). The CDR3 runs 14 residues. CDR1 is SGHVS, CDR2 FNYEAQ, per germline. V was clipped by 5 bases and J by 7 bases, with 17 bases between them.

The sample holds many counts of this clonotype. The rearrangement uses TRBV6-5 and TRBJ2-2; 8 positions match TRBD1. This CDR3 has 15 amino acids. V dropped 2 bases and J dropped 6; count of bases not matched to a gene: 5. Germline assignment: CDR1 MNHEY and CDR2 SVGAGI. CDR3 nucleotide sequence: TGTGCCAGCAGTTACCGGACAGGGAGCGCCGGGGAGCTGTTTTTT. Translated: CASSYRTGSAGELFF.

The chain couples TRBV10-3 to TRBJ1-5, with 8 bases that match TRBD1. V was clipped by 1 base and J by 2 bases; unmatched bases: 1. Germline V gives CDR1 ENHRY, CDR2 SYGVKD. CDR3 size: 15 residues. CDR3 amino acids: CAISELGQGNQPQHF. The CDR3 coding sequence is TGTGCCATCAGTGAGTTGGGACAGGGCAATCAGCCCCAGCATTTT.

The J gene is TRBJ2-6, the V gene TRBV7-9, with D tentatively TRBD1 or TRBD2 (5 bases each). Germline-derived CDR1 and CDR2 are SEHNR and FQNEAQ (reference sequence). CDR3 size: 18 residues. Deletions cut 4 bases from V and 0 bases from J, with 16 bases between. This CDR3 is CASSSAPGRPSGANVLTF. CDR3 DNA: TGTGCCAGCAGCTCCGCACCGGGACGGCCCTCTGGGGCCAACGTCCTGACTTTC.

The table lists this clonotype with many counts. The chain recombines TRBV6-5 with TRBJ1-2; 9 bases agree with TRBD1. Germline values: CDR1 MNHEY, CDR2 SVGAGI. Losses at the gene ends were 5 bases for V and 1 base for J; bases not matched to a gene: 11. The CDR3 totals 17 residues. This CDR3 is CASSTQRQGGFNYGYTF. CDR3 nucleotides: TGTGCCAGCAGTACCCAGAGACAGGGGGGGTTTAACTATGGCTACACCTTC.

The sample holds a few counts of this clonotype. The chain carries TRBV6-5 and TRBJ1-5, with D possibly TRBD1 on 5 matching bases. The CDR3 is 15 amino acids. The germline V gene encodes CDR1 MNHEY and CDR2 SVGAGI. V was clipped by 0 bases and J by 7 bases, with 13 bases between them. This CDR3 is CASSYSQVGDQPQHF. CDR3 in DNA: TGTGCCAGCAGTTACTCTCAGGTCGGGGACCAGCCCCAGCATTTT.

The chain joins TRBV7-9 to TRBJ2-7; perhaps TRBD2 as D (6 bases). Trimming took off 1 base at V and 4 bases at J, with 14 bases between the two ends. CDR1 is SEHNR, CDR2 FQNEAQ, per germline (reference sequence). The CDR3 has 15 amino acids. The CDR3 spells CASSLGNGGLYEQYF. The CDR3, as DNA: TGTGCCAGCAGCTTAGGTAACGGGGGATTATACGAGCAGTACTTC.

This clonotype was counted ten times or more. The chain joins TRBV5-1 to TRBJ1-1, with D possibly matching TRBD1 (6 bases). The CDR3 contains 14 residues. The V gene lost 2 bases and the J gene lost 3 bases, with 11 bases spanning the gap. The germline gives CDR1 SGHRS, CDR2 YFSETQ. CDR3: CASSFEGVDTEAFF. The CDR3 DNA is TGCGCCAGCAGCTTTGAGGGGGTGGACACTGAAGCTTTCTTT.

The chain is built from TRBV19 and TRBJ2-2, with 8 bases fitting TRBD1. V was pared by 3 bases and J by 4 bases, with 7 bases of the junction left unmatched. The germline V gene encodes CDR1 LNHDA and CDR2 SQIVND (reference sequence). The CDR3 has 16 residues. The CDR3 protein is CASSIRSGTGTGELFF. CDR3 DNA: TGTGCCAGTAGTATTCGATCCGGGACAGGCACCGGGGAGCTGTTTTTT. Using reference TRBV19 and TRBJ2-2 for the parts outside the CDR3, the full variable domain is DGGITQSPKYLFRKEGQNVTLSCEQNLNHDAMYWYRQDPGQGLRLIYYSQIVNDFQKGDIAEGYSVSREKKESFPLTVTSAQKNPTAFYLCASSIRSGTGTGELFFGEGSRLTVL.

This clonotype appeared many times. V gene TRBV5-1 combines with J gene TRBJ1-5, with D unresolved. Germline lookup yields CDR1 SGHRS and CDR2 YFSETQ. This CDR3 has 15 residues. With 0 bases removed from V and 0 bases from J, the gap between germline ends came to 7 bases. CDR3 sequence: CASSLDGYSNQPQHF. DNA of the CDR3: TGCGCCAGCAGCTTGGACGGGTATAGCAATCAGCCCCAGCATTTT.

Comment on this clonotype: A single base separates this from a much larger clone, so it may be a read error. This chain joins TRBV7-8 and TRBJ2-7; 8 nucleotides line up with TRBD1. This CDR3 has 15 amino acids. In germline, CDR1 is SGHVS, CDR2 FQNEAQ. The DNA for the CDR3 is TGTGCCAGCGGCTTAGGGGGGACAGGCAACTACGAGCAGTACTTC. This gives the protein CASGLGGTGNYEQYF.

The gene calls are TRBV6-5 and TRBJ2-7, with a tentative D call TRBD1 (6 bases). Germline V gene lookup returns CDR1 MNHEY and CDR2 SVGAGI. The V end lost 2 bases, the J end lost 7 bases, and 15 bases lay between the germline ends. The CDR3 covers 14 residues. The CDR3, as DNA: TGTGCCAGCAGTTACCAGGGGACACGTGGGGAGCAGTACTTC. Protein sequence: CASSYQGTRGEQYF.

This clonotype was counted only a few times. V is TRBV7-8 and J is TRBJ2-7; 8 bases fit TRBD1. This CDR3 region has 18 residues. V lost 8 bases, J lost 3 bases, and 21 bases stayed unmatched. Looked up from germline, CDR1 is SGHVS and CDR2 is FQNEAQ. CDR3 DNA sequence: TGTGCCAGCTCACCACAACTTGCCGGACAGGGAGTATTCTACGAGCAGTACTTC. It codes for CASSPQLAGQGVFYEQYF.

This clonotype appeared many times. The J gene is TRBJ2-3, the V gene TRBV11-2; TRBD2 might be the D (5 bases). This CDR3 is built from 13 residues. With 3 bases removed from V and 4 bases from J, the gap between germline ends came to 8 bases. CDR1 SGHAT and CDR2 FQNNGV come from the germline V gene. CDR3 loop: CASSFGRPDTQYF. Here the CDR3 DNA reads TGTGCCAGCAGCTTTGGGAGACCAGATACGCAGTATTTT.

This clonotype was seen a handful of times. This sequence joins TRBV6-1 and TRBJ2-1, with TRBD1 matching over 8 bases. This CDR3 comprises 12 residues. V dropped 5 bases and J dropped 9; count of bases not matched to a gene: 3. In germline, CDR1 is MNHNS, CDR2 SASEGT. The CDR3 loop is CASSPGGFEQFF. The CDR3 coding sequence is TGTGCCAGCAGTCCAGGGGGCTTTGAGCAGTTCTTC.

This clonotype was seen many times. The chain links TRBV6-1 to TRBJ2-7, with D perhaps TRBD1 or TRBD2 (5 bases each). Between the trimmed V and J ends, which lost 5 bases and 4 bases, there was a span of 12 bases. CDR1 is MNHNS, CDR2 SASEGT, per germline. CDR3 length: 13 residues. The CDR3 is CASSTPGAYEQYF. DNA for the CDR3: TGTGCCAGCAGTACCCCCGGGGCGTACGAGCAGTACTTC.

V usage is TRBV10-3 and J usage is TRBJ2-7; no firm D call. V lost 3 bases to trimming and J lost 0 bases, with 9 bases between them. Looked up from germline, CDR1 is ENHRY and CDR2 is SYGVKD. The CDR3 spans 14 residues. In DNA, the CDR3 is TGTGCCATCAGTGACCCGGGTTTCTCCTACGAGCAGTACTTC. Protein: CAISDPGFSYEQYF.

The table lists this clonotype with many counts. This sequence joins TRBV30 and TRBJ1-2; D might be TRBD1 (5 bases). CDR1 is GTSNPN and CDR2 is SVGIG in the germline V gene (reference sequence). V was cut by 1 base and J by 4 bases, with 10 bases left in between. The CDR3 sequence is 13 residues long. The CDR3 loop reads CAWSDHGTYGYTF. The CDR3 DNA reads TGTGCCTGGAGTGACCACGGGACCTATGGCTACACCTTC. The variable domain in full, with the rest retrieved from reference TRBV30 and TRBJ1-2, is SQTIHQWPATLVQPVGSPLSLECTVEGTSNPNLYWYRQAAGRGLQLLFYSVGIGQISSEVPQNLSASRPQDRQFILSSKKLLLSDSGFYLCAWSDHGTYGYTFGSGTRLTVV.

The CDR3 DNA reads as TGCGCCAGCAGCCGACCTGACAGGGGCCAGGGGGATACGCAGTATTTT. The encoded protein is CASSRPDRGQGDTQYF. The chain links TRBV5-1 to TRBJ2-3, with 8 bases identical to TRBD1. Losses at the gene ends were 4 bases for V and 6 bases for J; bases not matched to a gene: 13. CDR1 is SGHRS and CDR2 is YFSETQ in the germline V gene. CDR3 length: 16 amino acids.

This clonotype was counted many times. The genes are TRBV7-9 and TRBJ2-5, with D unclear. CDR3 length: 14 residues. V was trimmed by 4 bases and J by 5 bases, leaving 14 bases between them. Germline V CDR1 and CDR2: SEHNR, FQNEAQ (reference sequence). The CDR3 loop is CASSSLGMWETQYF. Here the CDR3 DNA reads TGTGCCAGCAGCTCCCTAGGGATGTGGGAGACCCAGTACTTC.

In this sample, this clonotype turned up many times. The V and J genes are TRBV18 and TRBJ1-3; D gene uncertain. The germline V and J ends were trimmed by 0 bases and 0 bases, with 3 bases remaining between them. Looked up from germline, CDR1 is KGHSH and CDR2 is LQKENI. The CDR3 totals 14 residues. CDR3 coding DNA: TGTGCCAGCTCACCACCGATCTCTGGAAACACCATATATTTT. Translation: CASSPPISGNTIYF.